This T cell receptor beta chain was observed in a study of cytomegalovirus exposure and HLA in healthy donors (dated by TCRdb to the late 2010s). Background for the entire study: An earlier analysis of 587 of the donors reported approximately 300 Gb of sequence data and around 110 million unique TCR beta sequences obtained from about 179 million T cells. The study profiled the T cell repertoires of 500 to 800 subjects by immunosequencing and related them to cytomegalovirus serostatus. Roughly 300 gigabases of sequencing data and roughly 81 million unique TCR sequences made up an early release that covered over 550 HLA-typed donors. Every discovery cohort repertoire had been produced on one sequencing platform. Rather than drawing on any new phenotypic data, the later analysis identified candidate immune exposures from TCR beta sequences and the way those sequences occurred across donors. Alongside the repertoire data, information on donor age, sex, ethnicity and CMV serostatus was compiled. In an earlier analysis of a few hundred of the donors, high-throughput TCR beta sequencing was used to judge whether each TCR beta V gene segment behaved as functional or pseudogenic. Among 300 to 500 genotyped donors of the cohort, an average of roughly 230,000 unique TCR beta nucleotide sequences was sequenced per donor, of which about 18% were non-productive. Both class I and class II loci were covered by HLA typing, at four-digit resolution. To study patterns of TCR occurrence, a later analysis re-analyzed previously published TCR beta repertoires from several hundred donors and added high-resolution HLA genotyping. In addition to the first cohort of roughly 670 subjects, a separate validation cohort of about 120 different subjects was used. The genetic ancestry cluster associated with self-reported Caucasian donors included about four fifths of the 300 to 450 genotyped donors. A later genetic analysis used genome-wide SNP genotypes for about 60% of the roughly 700 donors, treating that subset as a discovery cohort. Because of strong linkage in the cohort, roughly 5 DR-DQ haplotypes were treated as single units for association and clustering. The number of donors typed differed by locus, with roughly 620-630 for A, B, C, DRB1 and DQB1, over 500 for DQA1, over 600 for DPA1, and approximately 470 for DPB1. The aim of the study was to test whether cataloging public T cell receptors could identify signatures of past pathogen exposure. The study combined high-throughput TCR immunosequencing, statistical association of individual TCRs with disease status, and machine learning to predict cytomegalovirus infection status.

The cohort consisted of 666 healthy bone marrow donors. At the time of sampling, all cohort members were nominally healthy, though unrecorded immune exposures were likely present. The donor tested CMV seropositive, placing the donor among the 290 or so seropositive members of the cohort. Each donor provided a peripheral blood sample, and peripheral blood mononuclear cells were used for TCR beta sequencing. Genomic DNA was extracted from the blood cell samples with the Qiagen DNeasy Blood Extraction Kit. Ends trimmed: V by 3 bases, J by 0 bases; bases unmatched to a gene: 5. Per the germline V gene, SGDLS is the CDR1 and YYNGEE is the CDR2. From the cysteine through the phenylalanine, the CDR3 covers 16 amino acids. The CDR3 DNA has 48 bases and is translated from base 1. The library was built by means of the immunoSEQ multiplex PCR assay. A mixture of 60 forward primers for TCR Vbeta segments and 13 reverse primers for TCR Jbeta segments was used in the multiplex PCR. The CDR3 region of rearranged TCR beta genes was amplified from genomic DNA by a multiplex PCR assay. On the Illumina HiSeq System, the amplified TCR beta libraries were sequenced as 87-base-pair reads. The study's processing was this. In a later analysis, 80 million or so unique TCR beta chains were counted across the 500 to 850 repertoires, and about 10 million of these chains were shared by at least two donors. A nearest-neighbor algorithm error-corrected the raw reads and collapsed the reads into unique sequences, merging closely related sequences to remove PCR and sequencing errors. CDR3 sequences were aligned to IMGT reference sequences to assign V, D and J gene segments. Each retained sequence needed at least a six-nucleotide match to both a V gene segment and a J gene segment. Rearrangements were classified as productive when the CDR3 lacked stop codons and remained in frame with V and J, and all other rearrangements were classified as non-productive. CDR3 was defined according to IMGT convention as the region running from the second conserved V-encoded cysteine to the conserved J-encoded phenylalanine. The earlier analysis of some 540 of the donors excluded any sequence lacking an unambiguous match to a single V gene segment. An earlier analysis of fewer than 650 of the donors classified V segments as functional when productive rearrangements were above 56.7% and as segregating when the standard deviation between donors was above 5%. A statistical classification framework was built for diagnosing cytomegalovirus status from the catalog of TCR beta chain sequences. In a later analysis, V and J genes were assigned by comparing TCR nucleotide sequences against IMGT/GENE-DB human TR gene sequences. A later analysis assigned CDR3 sequences and most-parsimonious VDJ recombination scenarios with the TCRdist pipeline. In a later analysis, each TCR beta chain was defined by its CDR3 amino acid sequence together with its V-gene family, and reads lacking a unique V-gene family were excluded. A later analysis removed several hundred highly shared, low-generation-probability nucleotide sequences to deal with suspected cross-contamination and a sequencing artifact. In a later analysis, a clonal expansion index for each public chain was calculated from normalized within-repertoire ranks of inferred template counts. A later analysis computed generation probabilities with a VDJ recombination model fitted to out-of-frame rearrangements, and checked the results against IGoR. Hypergeometric tests were used in a later analysis to score TCR-TCR, TCR-HLA and TCR-CMV co-occurrence, with a repertoire-size bias correction applied to the TCR pairs. In a later analysis, false discovery rates were estimated by permuting HLA or CMV assignments 20 times. A later analysis grouped co-occurring TCRs with DBSCAN, adding TCRdist sequence similarity when clustering within HLA-allele-positive subsets. For co-occurrence clustering, repertoires with fewer than 30,000 or more than 120,000 public chains were excluded, along with five or six repertoires with anomalous nucleotide sharing. Here the immuneACCESS table is served through TCRdb, limited to in-frame sequences with V and J called. Missing clones are a known gap in these copies; in checked studies unresolved V genes cover under half, and the rest lacks a known reason. The DNA was the basis for D and trimming; V, J and clone size are from that table. Within this sample are 120,000 to 150,000 clones, with around 80% of them counted one time only. The top ten clonotypes cover over 1% of the sample.

Comments on this clone: No antigen is known for it. No per-base quality is available; no much larger clone lies one base away.

General findings and caveats noted by the study authors: Most CMV-associated TCR beta chains appeared to be HLA-restricted in a later analysis, and the HLA associations seemed to be driven largely by CMV exposure. The authors suggested that the approach could potentially be extended to other disease states and immunological phenotypes. In this cohort, only TCR beta chains were sequenced, and detectable features were limited by the absence of alpha or paired-chain data. According to a later genetic analysis, donors in an Asian-associated ancestry cluster had fewer N-insertions in productive TCRs than the approximately 690-donor mean. A later genetic analysis associated a missense DCLRE1C variant with V-gene and J-gene trimming of TCR beta chains, and an independent cohort replicated the association. Sequencing depth was assumed to be roughly uniform across donors in the presence/absence analyses, though that assumption may not hold. Specific HLA alleles were associated with over 15,000 TCR beta sequences at a false discovery rate of 0.05 in a later analysis. Compared with equally common non-associated chains, HLA-associated TCR beta chains in a later analysis were more clonally expanded and had lower generation probabilities. Most TCR sequences were observed very rarely across donors, whereas some public TCRs were present in many individuals. A later analysis found that TCR association rates varied across HLA loci, with DRB1 alleles showing the most associated TCRs and HLA-C alleles the fewest. Three of the identified cytomegalovirus-associated TCR beta chains were confirmed in vitro to be specific for cytomegalovirus antigens. Broadly in line with IMGT annotations, most TCR beta V segments showed up in productive rearrangements about 87% or about 30% of the time in an earlier analysis of roughly 590 of the donors. Some IMGT-functional V segments, including TRBV6-2 and TRBV6-3, could not be told apart with the 87-base-pair reads, so those segments were excluded. When HLA alleles, especially DR and DQ, strongly co-occurred, TCR associations were difficult to assign to individual alleles. Correlated functional status among segregating V segments might be attributable to linkage disequilibrium, but an unknown experimental factor could not be ruled out. According to a later analysis, parvovirus B19, influenza, CMV and Epstein-Barr virus appeared linked to several top co-occurrence clusters. Cytomegalovirus status was reported to be diagnosed by the classifier with high specificity and sensitivity in both the original and validation cohorts. A total of about 180 TCR beta chains were listed by the study as associated with cytomegalovirus. Because counts were too low, roughly 17 rarely observed V segments, including chromosome 9 orphons, were left out of the earlier analysis of 587 of the donors. For the cohort, immune exposure information was limited to CMV serostatus. A group of highly shared sequence variants was considered likely to be a technical artifact of the sequencing pipeline. A further reported finding was that TCR beta sequences accurately predicted the HLA-A and HLA-B alleles for most subjects in the first cohort. Because HLA typing was unavailable for some donors at each locus, only the typed subset was used in association tests.

Here the chain combines TRBV9 and TRBJ1-4, with 7 central nucleotides matching TRBD1. This clonotype was sampled from a male donor in good health and CMV-seropositive. Sequenced: PBMCs. The CDR3 region reads CASSATGVATNEKLFF. The DNA sequence reads TGTGCCAGCAGCGCTACAGGGGTAGCAACTAATGAAAAACTGTTTTTT.